This is a list of T cell receptor beta chains from one sample in a study of blood T cell repertoires in COVID-19. TCRdb keeps only in-frame clones here, not all; method: immunoSEQ multiplex PCR. The table shows around 260,000 clones, with around 80% occurring only once. The sequenced sample consisted of PBMCs or T cells enriched from blood (not recorded which). Receptors were obtained from a man between 25 and 39 years old with acute COVID-19. Each CDR3 is given with its conserved first and last residue. D genes are given only for firm matches. Some rows mark clone size as missing; the rest say once, few, many or name a class of expanded clone.

J gene	clone size	V gene	D gene	CDR3 length	CDR3 DNA	CDR3 protein
TRBJ2-1	.	TRBV7-3	TRBD2	16	TGTGCCAGCAGCTTTTTTAGACTAGCGGGAGTCTATGAGCAGTTCTTC	CASSFFRLAGVYEQFF
TRBJ1-3	once	TRBV19	.	12	TGTGCCAGTAGTATACTCGGAAACACCATATATTTT	CASSILGNTIYF
TRBJ1-2	.	TRBV18	TRBD1	13	TGTGCCAGCTCACCAGGGACAGGGGCTGGCTACACCTTC	CASSPGTGAGYTF
TRBJ1-4	.	TRBV7-9	.	16	TGTGCCAGCAGCTTTCGCGCGGCAACAACTAATGAAAAACTGTTTTTT	CASSFRAATTNEKLFF
TRBJ1-4	.	TRBV2	.	14	TGTGCCAGCATGCCGGACACGACTAATGAAAAACTGTTTTTT	CASMPDTTNEKLFF
TRBJ2-1	once	TRBV18	TRBD2	15	TGTGCCAGCTCACCAAGAATAGCGGGAGTCGGTGAGCAGTTCTTC	CASSPRIAGVGEQFF
TRBJ2-1	.	TRBV19	TRBD2	14	TGTGCCAGTAGTATGGGACTAGCTGGCAATGAGCAGTTCTTC	CASSMGLAGNEQFF
TRBJ1-5	.	TRBV24-1	.	16	TGTGCCACCAGTGACATATCCCGGGGTGACAATCAGCCCCAGCATTTT	CATSDISRGDNQPQHF
TRBJ1-2	.	TRBV7-9	TRBD1	14	TGTGCCAGCAGCTCATTACAGGGGGATTATGGCTACACCTTC	CASSSLQGDYGYTF
TRBJ1-2	.	TRBV12-5	TRBD1	14	TGTGCTAGTGGTTTGGCAAGACAGGGTCGAGGCTACACCTTC	CASGLARQGRGYTF
TRBJ1-3	.	TRBV3-1/TRBV3-2	.	13	TGTGCCAGCAGCCAAGGGCAATTAAACACCATATATTTT	CASSQGQLNTIYF
TRBJ1-2	.	TRBV9	TRBD1	12	TGTGCCAGCAGCAGGACAGGGGAAGGCTACACCTTC	CASSRTGEGYTF
TRBJ2-1	.	TRBV19	.	16	TGTGCCAGTAGTATAGTAGCGGCTAGCTCCTACAATGAGCAGTTCTTC	CASSIVAASSYNEQFF
TRBJ2-2	.	TRBV6-5	.	12	TGTGCCAGCAGTTTCCGGGGCGGGGAGCTGTTTTTT	CASSFRGGELFF
TRBJ2-3	.	TRBV5-4	TRBD2	18	TGTGCCAGCAGGAGAGCTATAGCGGGGGCGGGAAGCACAGATACGCAGTATTTT	CASRRAIAGAGSTDTQYF
TRBJ1-1	.	TRBV10-3	.	13	TGTGCCATCAGTGACGGCCCGGGCACTGAAGCTTTCTTT	CAISDGPGTEAFF
TRBJ1-5	once	TRBV9	TRBD1	15	TGTGCCAGCAGCCCCGGGACAGGGGTGAATCAGCCCCAGCATTTT	CASSPGTGVNQPQHF
TRBJ2-2	.	TRBV5-1	TRBD2	17	TGTGCCAGCAGTTGGACTAGCGGGATCGCGAACACCGGGGAGCTGTTTTTT	CASSWTSGIANTGELFF
TRBJ1-1	.	TRBV5-1	.	15	TGCGCCAGCAGCGCAGGGAGGGTAATGAACACTGAAGCTTTCTTT	CASSAGRVMNTEAFF
TRBJ2-3	.	TRBV25-1	.	14	TGTGCCAGCAGTGTAAGCGGAAGCACAGATACGCAGTATTTT	CASSVSGSTDTQYF
TRBJ1-5	.	TRBV12-3/TRBV12-4	.	12	TGTGCCAGCAGTTCAGGCGCACAGCCCCAGCATTTT	CASSSGAQPQHF
TRBJ2-1	.	TRBV29-1	TRBD2	15	TGCAGCGCTACGCATCCTAGCGGACTCTACAATGAGCAGTTCTTC	CSATHPSGLYNEQFF
TRBJ2-5	.	TRBV29-1	TRBD2	15	TGCAGCGTTGAAGCGCCTAGCGGGTGGGTGGAGACCCAGTACTTC	CSVEAPSGWVETQYF
TRBJ1-4	.	TRBV7-2	TRBD1	13	TGTGCCAGCAGCGTGACAGGGGATGAAAAACTGTTTTTT	CASSVTGDEKLFF
TRBJ1-1	.	TRBV4-1	.	14	TGCGCCAGCAGCCAAGAAAGACACGTAACTGAAGCTTTCTTT	CASSQERHVTEAFF
TRBJ1-5	.	TRBV30	TRBD1	13	TGTGCCTGGAGTCCGACAGGGGGTTCCGCCCAGCATTTT	CAWSPTGGSAQHF
TRBJ1-4	once	TRBV11-3	TRBD1	12	TGTGCCAGCAGCTACCCCGGGACAGAACTGTTTTTT	CASSYPGTELFF
TRBJ2-5	once	TRBV4-3	TRBD2	17	TGCGCCAGCAGCCAAGATGGGCTAGCGGGAGGGCAAGAGACCCAGTACTTC	CASSQDGLAGGQETQYF
TRBJ1-4	.	TRBV21-1	.	14	TGTGCCAGCAGGGAGACCCGGGACAGAAAAAAACTGTTTTTT	CASRETRDRKKLFF
TRBJ1-4	.	TRBV10-1	.	14	TGCGCCAGCAGGAGAGCGGGGGGGCGAGAAAAACTGTTTTTT	CASRRAGGREKLFF
TRBJ2-2	.	TRBV28	TRBD1	16	TGTGCCAGCAGTTTATCCGGGACAGGGGCCACCGGGGAGCTGTTTTTT	CASSLSGTGATGELFF
TRBJ2-5	.	TRBV2	TRBD1	13	TGTGCCAGCAGAGAGACAGGGAAAGAGACCCAGTACTTC	CASRETGKETQYF
TRBJ1-2	.	TRBV28	.	12	TGTGCCGCGGCGGACAGTAACTATGGCTACACCTTC	CAAADSNYGYTF
TRBJ1-2	few	TRBV28	TRBD1	16	TGTGCCAGCAGGAACCCGGGGGGACAGGGAATCTATGGCTACACCTTC	CASRNPGGQGIYGYTF
TRBJ2-5	.	TRBV5-1	.	19	TGTGCCAGCAGCTTGGCCGAGATAAGTGTCCGGCAGACTGGGGAGACCCAGTACTTC	CASSLAEISVRQTGETQYF
TRBJ2-2	.	TRBV12-3/TRBV12-4	.	12	TGTGCCAGCACCCAGGGTACCGGGGAGCTGTTTTTT	CASTQGTGELFF
TRBJ1-5	.	TRBV19	TRBD1	16	TGTGCCAGTAGTATAGCGGGGGGACAGGGGCCTCAGCCCCAGCATTTT	CASSIAGGQGPQPQHF
TRBJ1-1	once	TRBV6-5	.	16	TGTGCCAGCAGTTACTCGACGGGCAGGGCGAACACTGAAGCTTTCTTT	CASSYSTGRANTEAFF
TRBJ1-4	.	TRBV6-1	.	15	TGTGCCAGCAGTGACGTGGGGGCCGTTAATGAAAAACTGTTTTTT	CASSDVGAVNEKLFF
TRBJ1-1	.	TRBV5-1	.	13	TGCGCCAGCAGCTTGGGATCCCTGTCGGGGGCTTTCTTT	CASSLGSLSGAFF
TRBJ1-1	.	TRBV9	.	15	TGTGCCAGCAGCGTAGGGGTAGGGGTGAACACTGAAGCTTTCTTT	CASSVGVGVNTEAFF
TRBJ2-1	few	TRBV5-1	.	11	TGTGCCAGCAGCTACGGTGGTGAGCAGTTCTTC	CASSYGGEQFF
TRBJ1-1	few	TRBV11-3	TRBD1	15	TGTGCCAGCAGCTTCGGGACAGGAATGAACACTGAAGCTTTCTTT	CASSFGTGMNTEAFF
TRBJ2-6	.	TRBV29-1	.	14	TGCAGCGTTTCCAGGGATTCTGGGGCCAACGTCCTGACTTTC	CSVSRDSGANVLTF
TRBJ1-1	.	TRBV18	.	15	TGTGCCAGCTCACCACCGGCACAGCTTAGCACTGAAGCTTTCTTT	CASSPPAQLSTEAFF
TRBJ1-1	.	TRBV18	TRBD1	15	TGTGCCAGCTCCCAGGGACAGGGGGCGAACACTGAAGCTTTCTTT	CASSQGQGANTEAFF
TRBJ1-1	.	TRBV6-4	TRBD1	16	TGTGCCAGCAGATTACAGGGGGGGGCCATGAACACTGAAGCTTTCTTT	CASRLQGGAMNTEAFF
TRBJ1-1	few	TRBV11-3	.	13	TGTGCCAGCAGCTTCCGGTTGAACACTGAAGCTTTCTTT	CASSFRLNTEAFF
TRBJ2-3	.	TRBV27	.	15	TGTGCCAGCAGTTCCAGACAGACACGCACAGATACGCAGTATTTT	CASSSRQTRTDTQYF
TRBJ2-1	.	TRBV27	.	14	TGTGCCAGCAGTTTAGTGGCAGTCGACAATGAGCAGTTCTTC	CASSLVAVDNEQFF
TRBJ1-6	.	TRBV5-1	TRBD1	16	TGCGCCAGCAGCCTCCGACCGGGACAGGGATATTCACCCCTCCACTTT	CASSLRPGQGYSPLHF